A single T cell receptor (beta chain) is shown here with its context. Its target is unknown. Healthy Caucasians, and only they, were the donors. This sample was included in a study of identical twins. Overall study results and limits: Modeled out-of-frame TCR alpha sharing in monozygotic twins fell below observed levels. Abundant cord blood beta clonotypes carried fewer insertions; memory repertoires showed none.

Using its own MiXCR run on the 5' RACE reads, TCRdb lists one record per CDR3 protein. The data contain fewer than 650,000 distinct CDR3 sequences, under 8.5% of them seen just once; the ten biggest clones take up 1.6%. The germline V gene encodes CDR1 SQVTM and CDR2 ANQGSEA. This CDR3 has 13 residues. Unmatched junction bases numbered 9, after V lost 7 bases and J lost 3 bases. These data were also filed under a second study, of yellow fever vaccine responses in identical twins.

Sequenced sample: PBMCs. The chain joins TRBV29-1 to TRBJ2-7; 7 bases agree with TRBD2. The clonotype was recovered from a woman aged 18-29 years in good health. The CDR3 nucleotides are TGCAGCGCCGGGGGGTCTGGGGGCTACGAGCAGTACTTC. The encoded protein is CSAGGSGGYEQYF.